The rows below give T cell receptor beta chains drawn from one sample of a study of vaccination and CD4 T cells after COVID-19. TCRdb itself ran the PCR reads through MiXCR, one entry per CDR3 protein. The sample lists thousands of distinct CDR3 sequences; about 28% were seen once. Their target antigens are unknown. The sample taken for sequencing was CD4+ T cells from blood, cultured in vitro. These receptor sequences come from a human donor in good health. Both conserved end residues are part of each CDR3. Each record gives: clone size, J gene, V gene, D gene, CDR3 DNA, CDR3 protein. A D gene is named only where the DNA matches it firmly. Clone size is not always given. Where it is, it says once, few, many or a class for expanded clones.

>NA|TRBJ2-3|TRBV3-1|NA
TGTGCCAGCAGCCATCGCACAGATACGCAGTATTTT
CASSHRTDTQYF
>few|TRBJ2-7|TRBV20-1|NA
TGCAGTGCTAGGGGGGGGGCGGGACAGGCGATCTCCTACGAGCAGTACTTC
CSARGGAGQAISYEQYF
>NA|TRBJ2-5|TRBV24-1|TRBD2
TGTGCCACCAGTGATTTGGCTAGCGGGCGCCAAGAGACCCAGTACTTC
CATSDLASGRQETQYF
>few|TRBJ2-3|TRBV27|NA
TGTGCCAGCAGTTTAGTGACTGGGCGGACAGATACGCAGTATTTT
CASSLVTGRTDTQYF
>NA|TRBJ1-1|TRBV2|NA
TGTGCCAGCAGAGAGCAGGGTTTCGGTACCAACACTGAAGCTTTCTTT
CASREQGFGTNTEAFF
>NA|TRBJ2-1|TRBV6-2/TRBV6-3|TRBD2
TGTGCCAGCAGTTACTACGGGGGGTCCGGGACTAGCGGGAGGAGCTCCTACAATGAGCAGTTCTTC
CASSYYGGSGTSGRSSYNEQFF
>few|TRBJ2-7|TRBV9|TRBD2
TGTGCCAGCAGCGTAGGGTCTAGCGGGAGGGACGAGCAGTACTTC
CASSVGSSGRDEQYF
>NA|TRBJ2-1|TRBV20-1|NA
TGCAGTGCTAGATTTCGTCTAATTCTTGGGTACAATGAGCAGTTCTTC
CSARFRLILGYNEQFF
>few|TRBJ2-7|TRBV14|TRBD2
TGTGCCAGCAGCCAAGGCTGGGGGGGAAGGATCTCCTACGAGCAGTACTTC
CASSQGWGGRISYEQYF
>few|TRBJ2-2|TRBV21-1|NA
TGTGCCAGCAGCAAATTCCGGACCGGGGAGCTGTTTTTT
CASSKFRTGELFF